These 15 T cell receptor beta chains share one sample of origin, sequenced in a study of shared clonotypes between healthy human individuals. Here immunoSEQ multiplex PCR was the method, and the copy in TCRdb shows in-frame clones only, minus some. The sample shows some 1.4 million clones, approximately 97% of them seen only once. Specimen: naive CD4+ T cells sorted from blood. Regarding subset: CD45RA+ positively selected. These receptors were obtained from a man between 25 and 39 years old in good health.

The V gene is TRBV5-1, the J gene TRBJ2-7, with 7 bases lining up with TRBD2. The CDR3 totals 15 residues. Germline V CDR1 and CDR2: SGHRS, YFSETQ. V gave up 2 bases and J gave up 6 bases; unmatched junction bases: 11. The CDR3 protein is CASSFSADAGVEQYF. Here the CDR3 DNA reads TGCGCCAGCAGCTTTTCGGCGGATGCGGGAGTCGAGCAGTACTTC.

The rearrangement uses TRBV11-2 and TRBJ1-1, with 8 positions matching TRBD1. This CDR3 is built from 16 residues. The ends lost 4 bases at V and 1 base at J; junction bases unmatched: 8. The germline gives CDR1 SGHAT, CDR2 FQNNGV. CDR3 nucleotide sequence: TGTGCCAGCAGCTCCCTCAGGGGGCGCCGGAACACTGAAGCTTTCTTT. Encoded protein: CASSSLRGRRNTEAFF.

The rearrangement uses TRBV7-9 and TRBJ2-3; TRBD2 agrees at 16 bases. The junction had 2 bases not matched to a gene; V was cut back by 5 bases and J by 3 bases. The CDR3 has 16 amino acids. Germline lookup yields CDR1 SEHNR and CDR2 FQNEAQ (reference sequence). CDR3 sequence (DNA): TGTGCCAGCAGCCCGGGACTAGCGGGAGGGACAGATACGCAGTATTTT. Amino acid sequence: CASSPGLAGGTDTQYF.

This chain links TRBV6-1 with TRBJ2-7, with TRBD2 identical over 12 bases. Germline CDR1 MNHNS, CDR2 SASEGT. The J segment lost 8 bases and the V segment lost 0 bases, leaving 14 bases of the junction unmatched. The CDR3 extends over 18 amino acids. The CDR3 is CASSEAIGTSGPSRKQYF. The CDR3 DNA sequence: TGTGCCAGCAGTGAAGCGATAGGGACTAGCGGGCCTTCGAGAAAGCAGTACTTC.

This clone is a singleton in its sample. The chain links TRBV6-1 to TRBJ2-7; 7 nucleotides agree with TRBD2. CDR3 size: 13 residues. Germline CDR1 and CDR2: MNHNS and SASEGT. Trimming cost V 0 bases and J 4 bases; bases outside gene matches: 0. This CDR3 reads CASSEAAGYEQYF. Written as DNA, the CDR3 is TGTGCCAGCAGTGAAGCAGCGGGGTACGAGCAGTACTTC.

The CDR3 spells CASSQDGGPTSGASWYQETQYF. CDR3 DNA sequence: TGCGCCAGCAGCCAAGACGGGGGACCGACTAGCGGGGCTTCTTGGTACCAAGAGACCCAGTACTTC. The genes are TRBV4-3 and TRBJ2-5; 11 nucleotides match TRBD2. V was clipped by 0 bases and J by 0 bases; unmatched bases: 18. The CDR3 loop spans 22 amino acids. CDR1 and CDR2 from the germline V gene are LGHNA and YSLEER.

CDR3 DNA: TGTGCCAGCAGCGTTGATCTCGGCGGGGAGCTGTTTTTT. Amino acids: CASSVDLGGELFF. This chain uses TRBV9 with TRBJ2-2; no reliable D call. The CDR3 is 13 amino acids. V was cut by 2 bases and J by 7 bases, with 9 bases left in between. Germline CDR1 and CDR2: SGDLS and YYNGEE.

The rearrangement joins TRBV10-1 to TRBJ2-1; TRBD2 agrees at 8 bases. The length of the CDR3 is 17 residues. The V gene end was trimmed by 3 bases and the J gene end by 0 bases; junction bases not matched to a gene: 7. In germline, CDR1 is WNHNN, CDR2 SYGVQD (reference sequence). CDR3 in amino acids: CASSDCLAGFSYNEQFF. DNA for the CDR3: TGCGCCAGCAGTGATTGTCTAGCGGGTTTCTCCTACAATGAGCAGTTCTTC.

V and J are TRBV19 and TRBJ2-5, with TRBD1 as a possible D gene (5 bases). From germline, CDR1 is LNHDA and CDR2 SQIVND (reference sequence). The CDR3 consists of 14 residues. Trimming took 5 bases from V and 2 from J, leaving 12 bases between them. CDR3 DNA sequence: TGTGCCAGTAGTTCTACAGGTATACAAGAGACCCAGTACTTC. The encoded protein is CASSSTGIQETQYF.

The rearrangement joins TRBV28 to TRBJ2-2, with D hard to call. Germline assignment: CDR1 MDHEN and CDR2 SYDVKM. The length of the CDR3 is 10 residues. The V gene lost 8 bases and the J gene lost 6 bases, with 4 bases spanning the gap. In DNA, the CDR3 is TGTGCCAGCGGCCCCGGGGAGCTGTTTTTT. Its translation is CASGPGELFF.

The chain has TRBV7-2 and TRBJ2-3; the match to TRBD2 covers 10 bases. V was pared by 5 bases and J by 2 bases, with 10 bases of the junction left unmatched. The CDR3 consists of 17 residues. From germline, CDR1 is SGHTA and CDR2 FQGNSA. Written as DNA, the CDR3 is TGTGCCAGCAGCACGACCGGGACTAGCGAGTACACAGATACGCAGTATTTT. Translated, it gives CASSTTGTSEYTDTQYF.

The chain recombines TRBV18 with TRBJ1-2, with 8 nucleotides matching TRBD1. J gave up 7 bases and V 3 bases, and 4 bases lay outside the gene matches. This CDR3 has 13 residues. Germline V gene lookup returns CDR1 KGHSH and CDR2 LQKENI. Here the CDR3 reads CASSPTGDSGYTF. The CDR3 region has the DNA TGTGCCAGCTCACCGACAGGGGACAGTGGCTACACCTTC.

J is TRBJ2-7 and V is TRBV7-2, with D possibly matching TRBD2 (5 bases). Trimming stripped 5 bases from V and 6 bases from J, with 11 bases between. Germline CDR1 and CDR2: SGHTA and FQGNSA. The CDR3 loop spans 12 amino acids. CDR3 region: CASSPRGGEQYF. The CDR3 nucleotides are TGTGCCAGCAGCCCCCGCGGAGGCGAGCAGTACTTC.

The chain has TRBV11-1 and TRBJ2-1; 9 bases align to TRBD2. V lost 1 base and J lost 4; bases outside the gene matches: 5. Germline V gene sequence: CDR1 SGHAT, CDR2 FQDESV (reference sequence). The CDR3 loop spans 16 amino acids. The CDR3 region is CASSLVRLAGYNEQFF. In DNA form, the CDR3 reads TGTGCCAGCAGCTTAGTACGGCTAGCGGGGTACAATGAGCAGTTCTTC.

The CDR3 here is CASSYQRPDTQYF. The CDR3 DNA sequence: TGTGCCAGCAGCTACCAGCGACCAGATACGCAGTATTTT. The chain uses TRBV7-2 and TRBJ2-3, with D unclear. Trimming cost V 4 bases and J 4 bases, with 9 bases left between them. The CDR3 is 13 amino acids. Germline V gives CDR1 SGHTA, CDR2 FQGNSA.